This TCR beta chain was profiled in a study of early T cells in non-severe SARS-CoV-2 infection. Unique molecular identifiers were added to individual cDNA molecules. TCRdb processed the 5' RACE reads anew with MiXCR; each CDR3 protein has one entry. The sample yields approximately 40,000 distinct CDR3 sequences, under 13% seen once. This clonotype was seen a handful of times. What it recognizes is unknown. The study, taken as a whole, reports: VDJdb matches were skewed toward anti-spike CD8 T cell responses.

The material sequenced was whole blood. The sequence was obtained from an adult who was a healthcare worker with PCR-confirmed SARS-CoV-2 infection or an uninfected control (not recorded which).

The CDR3 DNA is TGTGCCAGCAGCTTAAGTCGGGGGGACGAGCAGTACTTC. Translated: CASSLSRGDEQYF. This chain joins TRBV7-9 and TRBJ2-7; 7 nucleotides line up with TRBD2. The CDR3 is 13 residues long. The V gene end was trimmed by 2 bases and the J gene end by 5 bases; junction bases not matched to a gene: 3. Germline V CDR1 and CDR2: SEHNR, FQNEAQ (reference sequence).